The rows below give T cell receptor beta chains drawn from one sample of a study of Graves' ophthalmopathy and Graves' hyperthyroidism. MiXCR was run by TCRdb on the multiplex PCR reads, yielding one entry per CDR3 protein. This table has around 1,000,000 distinct CDR3 sequences, less than 45% appearing once. The sample taken for sequencing was peripheral blood or thyroid tissue (not recorded which). These receptors were obtained from an adult man with Graves' hyperthyroidism. Each CDR3 is given with its conserved first and last residue.

J,V,CDR3
TRBJ2-7,TRBV6-5,CASSPTRLAGNPYEQYF
TRBJ1-2,TRBV29-1,CSDSGRDGYTF
TRBJ1-2,TRBV6-6,CASASAQGYGYTF
TRBJ2-5,TRBV28,CASSLPSHETQYF
TRBJ2-5,TRBV25-1,CASRTRDNYWGTQYF
TRBJ1-1,TRBV19,CASTWGTDSIMNTEAFF
TRBJ2-7,TRBV24-1,CATSGLGSGSTYEQYF
TRBJ2-7,TRBV7-9,CASSNEERDSYEQYF
TRBJ1-5,TRBV2,CASSPPQNRQPQHF
TRBJ1-5,TRBV19,CASSIAGTGRDNQPQHF
TRBJ1-1,TRBV7-9,CASSLPGGGQGQTEAFF
TRBJ1-4,TRBV25-1,CASSDALAGEKLFF
TRBJ1-3,TRBV10-2,CASTDLVGNTIYF
TRBJ2-7,TRBV2,CASSSRGHQSYEQYF
TRBJ1-1,TRBV20-1,CSARAEGGGFTEAFF
TRBJ2-5,TRBV13,CASSERTPRVETQYF
TRBJ2-2,TRBV10-3,CAIEAPTGELFF
TRBJ1-1,TRBV20-1,CSARAPRGGGRMNTEAFF
TRBJ2-5,TRBV7-2,CASSSMGGYQETQYF
TRBJ2-7,TRBV25-1,CASSDVAGGEQYF
TRBJ1-2,TRBV29-1,CSVLGGDLDGYTF
TRBJ1-2,TRBV29-1,CSVGTGSSNYGYTF
TRBJ2-5,TRBV7-2,CASSLSGAIQETQYF
TRBJ1-2,TRBV11-1,CASSLDTGVTLSGYTF
TRBJ1-5,TRBV7-2,CATHPGGNQPQHF
TRBJ2-7,TRBV10-3,CAISGSRGRASYEQYF
TRBJ2-5,TRBV9,CASSFAGTGEETQYF
TRBJ2-2,TRBV9,CASSRSGGAATGELFF
TRBJ1-1,TRBV15,CATSSLDRGRNTEAFF
TRBJ2-7,TRBV10-2,CGNRGNYEQYF
TRBJ2-7,TRBV14,CASSQGNRAEQYF
TRBJ2-5,TRBV30,CAWSVPSGETQYF
TRBJ2-5,TRBV4-2,CASSQEVRETQYF
TRBJ2-2,TRBV19,CASSLTGPYGELFF
TRBJ2-5,TRBV10-3,CAISELDKLGETQYF
TRBJ2-7,TRBV12-3/TRBV12-4,CASSITSTGDEQYF
TRBJ2-7,TRBV7-2,CASSSRRDSYEQYF
TRBJ1-1,TRBV29-1,CSGQGQGLGEAFF
TRBJ2-7,TRBV10-3,CAIGPLVHEQYF
TRBJ2-3,TRBV12-3/TRBV12-4,CASSRTDTQYF
TRBJ1-2,TRBV11-3,CASSLGFGGYGYTF
TRBJ1-3,TRBV5-8,CASSSSLGSYSGNTIYF
TRBJ2-7,TRBV7-8,CASSPSTGGYEQYF
TRBJ1-4,TRBV10-3,CAISDPATATNEKLFF
TRBJ1-1,TRBV7-2,CASSSAHSAPEAFF
TRBJ2-2,TRBV29-1,CSVVDSGGTGELFF
TRBJ2-7,TRBV19,CASSVSSASASYEQYF
TRBJ1-5,TRBV7-2,CASSSGPNNQPQHF
TRBJ1-3,TRBV7-9,CASSDTRGSGNTIYF
TRBJ2-7,TRBV5-1,CASSWRQDPYYEQYF
TRBJ1-4,TRBV15,CATSWDGTTNEKLFF
TRBJ2-7,TRBV2,CASSEWGQQVREQYF
TRBJ2-2,TRBV2,CASSELGVFAGELFF
TRBJ2-2,TRBV24-1,CATSHGPTTGGELFF
TRBJ1-2,TRBV6-5,CASSYSGGHYGYTF
TRBJ1-5,TRBV10-3,CAIGSRETQHF
TRBJ1-5,TRBV20-1,CSATQRASEGPQHF
TRBJ2-7,TRBV10-3,CAIRKTSGGTYEQYF
TRBJ2-7,TRBV5-1,CASSSRLAGGPGSYEQYF